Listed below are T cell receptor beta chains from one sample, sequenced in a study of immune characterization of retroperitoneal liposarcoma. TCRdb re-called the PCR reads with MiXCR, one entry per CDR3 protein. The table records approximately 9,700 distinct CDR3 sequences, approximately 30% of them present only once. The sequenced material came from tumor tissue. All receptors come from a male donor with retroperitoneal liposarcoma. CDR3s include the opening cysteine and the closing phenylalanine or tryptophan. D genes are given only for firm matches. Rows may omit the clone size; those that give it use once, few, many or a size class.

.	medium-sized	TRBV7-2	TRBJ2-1	TGTGCCAGCAGCGGACGGAAGGGGGAGACCCAGTTCTTC	CASSGRKGETQFF
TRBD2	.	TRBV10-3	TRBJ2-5	TGTGCCATCAGTGAGCTAGCGGGAGGTCCAGAGACCCAGTACTTC	CAISELAGGPETQYF
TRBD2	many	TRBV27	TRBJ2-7	TGTGCCAGCCGTAGCGGGAGCTCCTACAATGAGCAGTACTTC	CASRSGSSYNEQYF
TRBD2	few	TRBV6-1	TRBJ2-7	TGTGCCAGCCTGCTAGCGGGGGAAAACAATGAGCAGTACTTC	CASLLAGENNEQYF
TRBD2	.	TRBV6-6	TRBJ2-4	TGTGCCAGCAGTCCTGGACTAGCAAACATTCAGTACTTC	CASSPGLANIQYF
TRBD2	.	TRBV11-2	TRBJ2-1	TGTGCCAGCAGCCCGCGGGGGGAGGGCTTCGCGGAGACCCAGTTCTTC	CASSPRGEGFAETQFF
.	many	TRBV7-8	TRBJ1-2	TGTGCCAGCAGCTTTAGCGTGGCGGCCTTCGAGGGCTACACCTTC	CASSFSVAAFEGYTF
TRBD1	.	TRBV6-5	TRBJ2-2	TGTGCCAGCAGTGGATCGACAGGGCGAACCGGGGAGCTGTTTTTT	CASSGSTGRTGELFF
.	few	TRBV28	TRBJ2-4	TGTGCCAGCAGTTTACCGGGTCGTGACATTCAGTACTTC	CASSLPGRDIQYF
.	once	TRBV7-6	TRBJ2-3	TGTGCCAGCAGCTTAGACGGGGCCCGCCCGAGTAATACGCAGTATTTT	CASSLDGARPSNTQYF
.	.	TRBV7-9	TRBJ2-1	TGTGCCAGCAGCCCCGCTCTAGGGAAAAATGAGCAGTTCTTC	CASSPALGKNEQFF
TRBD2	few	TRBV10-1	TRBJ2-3	TGCGCCAGCAGCCCCAATCTAGCGGGGGGCACAGATACGCAGTATTTT	CASSPNLAGGTDTQYF
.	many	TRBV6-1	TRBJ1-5	TGTGCCAGCACCAGGGGTGCGAGCAATCAGCCCCAGCATTTT	CASTRGASNQPQHF
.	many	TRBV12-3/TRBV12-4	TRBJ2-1	TGTGCCAGCAGTTCGGGACTCCTCCAGTTCTTC	CASSSGLLQFF
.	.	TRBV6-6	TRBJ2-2	TGTGCCAGCAGTTACTCCAGGGGTGGAACCGGGGAGCTGTTTTTT	CASSYSRGGTGELFF
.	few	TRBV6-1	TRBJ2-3	TGTGCCAGCAGTGAAGTAGGGGTTAGTACAGATACGCAGTATTTT	CASSEVGVSTDTQYF
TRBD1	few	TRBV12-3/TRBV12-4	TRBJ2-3	TGTGCCAGCAGCCTGAGAACCGGGACAGGTAGCACAGATACGCAGTATTTT	CASSLRTGTGSTDTQYF
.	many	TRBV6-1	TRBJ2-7	TGTGCCAGCAGGTACATGCCTACCTCCGAGCAGTACTTC	CASRYMPTSEQYF
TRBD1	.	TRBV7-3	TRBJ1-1	TGTGCCAGCAGCACAGGGGTTGAAACTGAAGCTTTCTTT	CASSTGVETEAFF
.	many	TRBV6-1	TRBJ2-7	TGTGCCAGCAGTGAAACATGGCAGTCCTACAATGAGCAGTACTTC	CASSETWQSYNEQYF
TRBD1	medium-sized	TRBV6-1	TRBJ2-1	TGTGCCTCGCTCGGGACAGGGGGCGGGTACGAGCAGTTCTTC	CASLGTGGGYEQFF
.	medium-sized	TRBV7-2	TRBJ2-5	TGTGCCAGCAGCTCACTCCCCGGGTCGACTAACCAAGAGACCCAGTACTTC	CASSSLPGSTNQETQYF
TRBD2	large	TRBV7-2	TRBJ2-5	TGTGCCAGCAGCTTAGGTGGTAGCGGGTCTCAAGAGACCCAGTACTTC	CASSLGGSGSQETQYF
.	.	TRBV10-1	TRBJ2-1	TGCGCCAGCAGTGTGGGCAGTGTCGGCAATGAGCAGTTCTTC	CASSVGSVGNEQFF
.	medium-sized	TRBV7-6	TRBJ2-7	TGTGCCAGCAGCTTCCCGGGTTACAGTACCTACGAGCAGTACTTC	CASSFPGYSTYEQYF
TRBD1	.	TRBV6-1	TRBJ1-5	TGTGCCAGCAGTGTCACAGGGGGCGGCAATCAGCCCCAGCATTTT	CASSVTGGGNQPQHF
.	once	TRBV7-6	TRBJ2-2	TGTGCCAGCAGCTTAGCTCGATATTCGAACACCGGGGAGCTGTTTTTT	CASSLARYSNTGELFF
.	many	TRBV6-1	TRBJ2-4	TGTGCCAGCAGAGGGGGTCCCTACAATGAGCAGTACTTC	CASRGGPYNEQYF
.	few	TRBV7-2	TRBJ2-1	TGTGCCAGCAGCTTAATGGGGGCGCAGGAGCAGTTCTTC	CASSLMGAQEQFF
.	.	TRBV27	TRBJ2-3	TGTGCCAGCAGTTTAAGAAAGGCAGGGGCAGATACGCAGTATTTT	CASSLRKAGADTQYF
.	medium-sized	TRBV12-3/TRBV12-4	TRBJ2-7	TGTGCCAGCAGCGTGGCTGGACTCTCCTACGAGCAGTACTTC	CASSVAGLSYEQYF
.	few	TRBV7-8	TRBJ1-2	TGTGCCAGCAGCCTGCCGAGGAGGCGGGGTGGGGAGTTGGATGGCTACACCTTC	CASSLPRRRGGELDGYTF
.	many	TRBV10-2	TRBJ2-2	TGCGCCAGCAGTGATACGGGGGCGGGAGCCGGGGAGCTGTTTTTT	CASSDTGAGAGELFF
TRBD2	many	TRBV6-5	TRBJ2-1	TGTGCCAGCAGTTACCCCATCGTCCGGACTAGCGGGCACAATGAGCAGTTCTTC	CASSYPIVRTSGHNEQFF
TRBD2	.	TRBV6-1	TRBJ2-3	TGTGCCAGCAGCCCGGGGGGGGGTTTCACAGATACGCAGTATTTT	CASSPGGGFTDTQYF
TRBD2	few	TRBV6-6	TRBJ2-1	TGTGCCAGCAGCCGGACTAGCGGGACCCACAATGAGCAGTTCTTC	CASSRTSGTHNEQFF
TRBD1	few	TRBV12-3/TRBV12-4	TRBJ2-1	TGTGCCAGCAGGAGACAGGGGGGAAACTACGAGCAGTTCTTC	CASRRQGGNYEQFF
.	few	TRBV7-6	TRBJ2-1	TGTGCCAGCAGCTTAGCGTTAGGCGGCCGTCCCTACGAGCAGTTCTTC	CASSLALGGRPYEQFF
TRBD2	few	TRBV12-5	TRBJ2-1	TGTGCTAGTGATTCGGACAGGACCGGGCTAGCGGGAGATGAGCAGTTCTTC	CASDSDRTGLAGDEQFF
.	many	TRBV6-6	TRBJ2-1	TGTGCCAGCAGTTACTACGCTGACCTCCCCGGGTCCTACAATGAGCAGTTCTTC	CASSYYADLPGSYNEQFF
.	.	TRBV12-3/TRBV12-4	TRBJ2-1	TGTGCCAGCAGTTTAGAGTTAGGAGCTGAGCAGTTCTTC	CASSLELGAEQFF
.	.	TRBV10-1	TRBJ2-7	TGCGCCAGCAGTGACGGCCGGGAGCAGTACTTC	CASSDGREQYF
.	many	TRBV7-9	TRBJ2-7	TGTGCCAGCAGCTTGTCCGGGACGGGACTTTACGAGCAGTACTTC	CASSLSGTGLYEQYF
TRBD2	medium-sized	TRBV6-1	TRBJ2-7	TGTGCCAGCAGTGGACTAGCGGGAGCCTACAATGAGCAGTACTTC	CASSGLAGAYNEQYF
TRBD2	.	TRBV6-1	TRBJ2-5	TGTGCCAGCAGTGGGGGAGGGGTCGGGAGGCAGGAGACCCAGTACTTC	CASSGGGVGRQETQYF